The clone carrying this T cell receptor beta chain was detected only a few times. Its specificity is not known. Time point given: newly diagnosed GD, antithyroid drugs for less than 3 months. Generation of the TCR library employed RNA extracted from PBMCs. The ends were cut back, 8 bases at V and 3 bases at J, with 6 bases in the middle. Germline CDR1 and CDR2: SNHLY and FYNNEI. The CDR3 is 11 residues long. The sample comes from a study of regulatory T cells in long-lasting Graves disease. Study outcomes and limitations: Gene preferences differed: TRBV28, TRBJ1-2, TRBJ2-5 in persistent cases. TCR diversity in persistent Graves' patients was below that of newly diagnosed ones.

CDR3 regions were amplified by Arm-PCR using iRepertoire HTBI primers to build TCR beta libraries. MiXCR, applied by TCRdb to the multiplex PCR reads, yields one record per CDR3 protein. This sample has some 350,000 distinct CDR3 sequences, with 15% to 20% found just once. These data were likewise used in another study, on T cells in Graves' hyperthyroidism and ophthalmopathy.

The sequences come from peripheral blood mononuclear cells (PBMCs), collected at new diagnosis, from a patient treated with antithyroid drugs. V usage is TRBV2 and J usage is TRBJ2-3; D is uncertain. The sequence derives from a woman aged 18-35 years with Graves disease. CDR3 DNA: TGTGCCAGCCAACAGACAGATACGCAGTATTTT. Residues: CASQQTDTQYF.